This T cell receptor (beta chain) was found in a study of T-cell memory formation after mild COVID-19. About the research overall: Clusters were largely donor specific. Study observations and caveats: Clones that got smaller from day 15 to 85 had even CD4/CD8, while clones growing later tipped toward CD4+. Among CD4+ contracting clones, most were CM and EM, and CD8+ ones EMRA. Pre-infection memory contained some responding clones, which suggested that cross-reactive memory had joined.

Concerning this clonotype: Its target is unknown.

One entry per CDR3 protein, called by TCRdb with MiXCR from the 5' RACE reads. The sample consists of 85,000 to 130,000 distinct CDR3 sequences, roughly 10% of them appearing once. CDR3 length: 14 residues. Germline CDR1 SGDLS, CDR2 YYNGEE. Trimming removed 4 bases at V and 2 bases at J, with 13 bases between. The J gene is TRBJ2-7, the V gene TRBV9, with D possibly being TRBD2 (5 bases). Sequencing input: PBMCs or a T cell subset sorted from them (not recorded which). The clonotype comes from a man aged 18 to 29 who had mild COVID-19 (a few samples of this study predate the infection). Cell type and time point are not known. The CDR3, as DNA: TGTGCCAGCAGCCCCAGCGGTGTTCCCTACGAGCAGTACTTC. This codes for CASSPSGVPYEQYF.